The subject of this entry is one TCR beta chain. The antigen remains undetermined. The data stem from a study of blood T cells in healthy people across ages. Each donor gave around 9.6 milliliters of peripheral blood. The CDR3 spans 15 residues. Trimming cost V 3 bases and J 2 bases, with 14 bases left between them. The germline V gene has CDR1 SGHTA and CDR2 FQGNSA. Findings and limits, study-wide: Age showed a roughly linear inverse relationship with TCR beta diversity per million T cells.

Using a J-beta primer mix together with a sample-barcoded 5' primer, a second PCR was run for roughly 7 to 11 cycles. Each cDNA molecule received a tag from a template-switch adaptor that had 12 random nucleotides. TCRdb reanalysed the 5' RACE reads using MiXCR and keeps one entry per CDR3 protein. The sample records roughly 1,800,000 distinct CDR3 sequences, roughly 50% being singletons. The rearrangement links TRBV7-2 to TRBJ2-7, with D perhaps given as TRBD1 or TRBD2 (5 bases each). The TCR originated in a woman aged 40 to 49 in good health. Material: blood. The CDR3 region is CASSFAGTGTYEQYF. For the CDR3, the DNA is TGTGCCAGCAGCTTCGCCGGGACGGGAACCTACGAGCAGTACTTC.